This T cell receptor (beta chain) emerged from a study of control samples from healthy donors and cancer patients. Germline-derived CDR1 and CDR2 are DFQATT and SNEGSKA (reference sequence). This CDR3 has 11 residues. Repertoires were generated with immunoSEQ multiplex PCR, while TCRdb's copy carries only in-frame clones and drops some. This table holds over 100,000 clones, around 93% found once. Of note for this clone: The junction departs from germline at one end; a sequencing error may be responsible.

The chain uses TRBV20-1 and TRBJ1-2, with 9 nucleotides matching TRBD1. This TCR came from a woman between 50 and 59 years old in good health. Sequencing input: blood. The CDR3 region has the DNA TGCAGGGCTACAGGGGGCGGTGGCTACACCTTC. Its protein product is CRATGGGGYTF.